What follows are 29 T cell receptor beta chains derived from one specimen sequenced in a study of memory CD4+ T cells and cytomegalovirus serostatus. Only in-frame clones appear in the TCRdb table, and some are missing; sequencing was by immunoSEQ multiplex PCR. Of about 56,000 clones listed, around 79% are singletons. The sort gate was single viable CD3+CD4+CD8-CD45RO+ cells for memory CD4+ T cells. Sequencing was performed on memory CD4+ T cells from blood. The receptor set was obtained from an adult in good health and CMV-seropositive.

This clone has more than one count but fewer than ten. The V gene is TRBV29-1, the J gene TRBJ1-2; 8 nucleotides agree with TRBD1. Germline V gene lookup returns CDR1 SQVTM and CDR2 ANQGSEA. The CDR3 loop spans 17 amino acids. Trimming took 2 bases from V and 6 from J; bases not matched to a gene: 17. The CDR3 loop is CSVEWTGRSRIADGYTF. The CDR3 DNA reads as TGCAGCGTTGAATGGACAGGGAGGTCGAGGATAGCCGATGGCTACACCTTC.

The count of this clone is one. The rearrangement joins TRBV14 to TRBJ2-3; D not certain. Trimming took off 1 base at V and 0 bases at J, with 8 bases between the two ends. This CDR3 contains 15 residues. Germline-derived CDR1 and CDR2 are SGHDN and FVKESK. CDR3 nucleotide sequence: TGTGCCAGCAGCCAAGTCCACCACAGCACAGATACGCAGTATTTT. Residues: CASSQVHHSTDTQYF.

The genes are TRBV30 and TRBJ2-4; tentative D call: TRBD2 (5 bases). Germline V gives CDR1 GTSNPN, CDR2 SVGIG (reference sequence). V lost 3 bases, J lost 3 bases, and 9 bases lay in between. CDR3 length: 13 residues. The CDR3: CAWRGDYKNIQYF. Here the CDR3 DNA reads TGTGCCTGGAGGGGAGACTACAAAAACATTCAGTACTTC.

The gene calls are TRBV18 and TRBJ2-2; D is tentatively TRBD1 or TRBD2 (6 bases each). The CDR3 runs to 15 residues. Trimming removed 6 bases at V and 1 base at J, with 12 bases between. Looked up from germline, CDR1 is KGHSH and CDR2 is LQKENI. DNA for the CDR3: TGTGCCAGCTCGGCACAGGGAGGGAACACCGGGGAGCTGTTTTTT. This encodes CASSAQGGNTGELFF.

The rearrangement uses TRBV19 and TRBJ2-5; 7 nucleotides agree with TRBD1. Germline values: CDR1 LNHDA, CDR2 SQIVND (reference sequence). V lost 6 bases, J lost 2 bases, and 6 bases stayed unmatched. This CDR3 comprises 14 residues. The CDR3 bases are TGTGCCAGTAGCCAAAGACAGGGTCAAGAGACCCAGTACTTC. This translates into CASSQRQGQETQYF.

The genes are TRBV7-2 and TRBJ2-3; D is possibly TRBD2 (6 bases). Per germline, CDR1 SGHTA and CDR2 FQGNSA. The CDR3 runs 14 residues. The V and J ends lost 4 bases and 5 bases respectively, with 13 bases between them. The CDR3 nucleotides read TGTGCCAGCAGCTCCGGGAGCGGTGGAGATACGCAGTATTTT. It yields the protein CASSSGSGGDTQYF.

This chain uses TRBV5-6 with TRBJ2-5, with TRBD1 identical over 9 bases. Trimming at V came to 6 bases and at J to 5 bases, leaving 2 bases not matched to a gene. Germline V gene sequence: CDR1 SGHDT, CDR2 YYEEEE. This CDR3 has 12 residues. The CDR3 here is CASTDRGETQYF. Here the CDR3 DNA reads TGTGCCAGCACGGACAGGGGCGAGACCCAGTACTTC.

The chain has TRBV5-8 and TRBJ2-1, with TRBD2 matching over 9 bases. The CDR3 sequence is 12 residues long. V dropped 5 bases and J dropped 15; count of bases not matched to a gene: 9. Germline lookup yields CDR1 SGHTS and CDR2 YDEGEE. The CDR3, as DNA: TGTGCCAGCAGTAGGCTAGCGGGGTGGTCGTTCTTC. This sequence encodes CASSRLAGWSFF.

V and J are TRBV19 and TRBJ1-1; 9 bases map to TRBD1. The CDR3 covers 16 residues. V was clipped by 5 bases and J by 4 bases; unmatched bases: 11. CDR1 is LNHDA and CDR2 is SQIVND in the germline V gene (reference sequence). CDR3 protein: CASSAKGQGSGTEAFF. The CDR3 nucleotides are TGTGCCAGTAGTGCAAAGGGACAGGGATCGGGCACTGAAGCTTTCTTT.

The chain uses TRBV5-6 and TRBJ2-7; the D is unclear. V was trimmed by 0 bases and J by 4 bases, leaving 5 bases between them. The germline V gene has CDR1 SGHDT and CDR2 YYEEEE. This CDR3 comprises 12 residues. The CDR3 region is CASSLGLYEQYV. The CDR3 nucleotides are TGTGCCAGCAGCTTGGGACTGTACGAGCAGTACGTC.

CDR3 DNA sequence: TGTGCCAGCAGGTACGGACAGGCGGGGGGCGAGCAGTACTTC. It is translated as CASRYGQAGGEQYF. The chain couples TRBV28 to TRBJ2-7; a possible D gene is TRBD2 (8 bases). The CDR3 has 14 amino acids. Trimming took 6 bases from V and 6 from J, leaving 18 bases between them. The germline V gene encodes CDR1 MDHEN and CDR2 SYDVKM.

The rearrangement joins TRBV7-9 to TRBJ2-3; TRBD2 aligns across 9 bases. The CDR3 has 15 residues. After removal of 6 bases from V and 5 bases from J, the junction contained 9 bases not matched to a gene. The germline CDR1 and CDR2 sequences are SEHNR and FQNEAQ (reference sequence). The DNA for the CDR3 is TGTGCCAGCAGGCCTCTAGCGGGGAGGGTAGATACGCAGTATTTT. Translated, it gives CASRPLAGRVDTQYF.

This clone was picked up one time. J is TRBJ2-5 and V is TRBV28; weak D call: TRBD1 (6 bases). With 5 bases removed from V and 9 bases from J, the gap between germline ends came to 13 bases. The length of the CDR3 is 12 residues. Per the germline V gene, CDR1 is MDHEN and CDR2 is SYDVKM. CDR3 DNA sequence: TGTGCCAGCAGTCTAAAAGCAGGGGCCCAGTACTTC. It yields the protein CASSLKAGAQYF.

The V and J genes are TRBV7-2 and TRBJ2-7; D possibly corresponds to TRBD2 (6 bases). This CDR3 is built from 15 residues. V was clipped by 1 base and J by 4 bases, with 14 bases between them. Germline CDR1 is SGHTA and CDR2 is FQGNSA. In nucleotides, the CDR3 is TGTGCCAGCAGCTTAGGGAGGGGTATAGGGTACGAGCAGTACTTC. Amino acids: CASSLGRGIGYEQYF.

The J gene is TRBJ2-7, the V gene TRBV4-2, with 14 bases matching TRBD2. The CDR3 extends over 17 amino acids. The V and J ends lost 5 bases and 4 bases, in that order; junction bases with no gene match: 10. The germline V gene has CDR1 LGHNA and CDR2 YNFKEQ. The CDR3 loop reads CASSETSGRAGAYEQYF. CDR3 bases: TGTGCCAGCAGCGAGACTAGCGGGAGGGCCGGCGCTTACGAGCAGTACTTC.

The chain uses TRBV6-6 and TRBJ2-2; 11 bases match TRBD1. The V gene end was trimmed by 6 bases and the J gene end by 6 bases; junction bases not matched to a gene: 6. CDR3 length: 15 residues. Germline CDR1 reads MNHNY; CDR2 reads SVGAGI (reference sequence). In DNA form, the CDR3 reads TGTGCCAGCAGGACCCCGGGACAGGGGGCCGGGGAGCTGTTTTTT. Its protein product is CASRTPGQGAGELFF.

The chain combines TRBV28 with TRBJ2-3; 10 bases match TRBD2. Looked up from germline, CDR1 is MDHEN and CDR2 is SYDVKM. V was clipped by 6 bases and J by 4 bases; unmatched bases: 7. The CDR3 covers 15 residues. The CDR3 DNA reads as TGTGCCAGCAGGGGATCTAGCGGGAGCCCAGATACGCAGTATTTT. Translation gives CASRGSSGSPDTQYF.

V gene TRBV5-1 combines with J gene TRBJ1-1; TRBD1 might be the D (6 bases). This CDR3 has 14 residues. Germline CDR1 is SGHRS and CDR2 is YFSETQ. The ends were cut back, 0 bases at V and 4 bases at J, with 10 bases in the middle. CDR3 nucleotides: TGCGCCAGCAGCTTGGAGGGGGAGGTCACTGAAGCTTTCTTT. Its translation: CASSLEGEVTEAFF.

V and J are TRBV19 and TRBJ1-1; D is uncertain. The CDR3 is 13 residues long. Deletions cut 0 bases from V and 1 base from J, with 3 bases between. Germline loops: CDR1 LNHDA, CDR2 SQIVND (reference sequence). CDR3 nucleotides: TGTGCCAGTAGTATAGATCGGAACACTGAAGCTTTCTTT. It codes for CASSIDRNTEAFF. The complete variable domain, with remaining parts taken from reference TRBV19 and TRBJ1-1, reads DGGITQSPKYLFRKEGQNVTLSCEQNLNHDAMYWYRQDPGQGLRLIYYSQIVNDFQKGDIAEGYSVSREKKESFPLTVTSAQKNPTAFYLCASSIDRNTEAFFGQGTRLTVV.

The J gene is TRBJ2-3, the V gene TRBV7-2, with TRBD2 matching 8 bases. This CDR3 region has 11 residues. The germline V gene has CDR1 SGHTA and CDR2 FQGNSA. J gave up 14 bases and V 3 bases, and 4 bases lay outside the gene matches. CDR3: CASSFGTSGYF. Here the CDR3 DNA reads TGTGCCAGCAGCTTTGGGACTAGTGGGTATTTT.

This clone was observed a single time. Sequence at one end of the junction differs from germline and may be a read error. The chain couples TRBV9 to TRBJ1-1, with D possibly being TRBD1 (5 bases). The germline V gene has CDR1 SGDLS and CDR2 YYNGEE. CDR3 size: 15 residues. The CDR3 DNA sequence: TGTGCCAGCACCGTAGGCCCCATTCAGGGCACTGAAGCTTTCTTT. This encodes CASTVGPIQGTEAFF. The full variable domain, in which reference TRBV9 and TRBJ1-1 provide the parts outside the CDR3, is DSGVTQTPKHLITATGQRVTLRCSPRSGDLSVYWYQQSLDQGLQFLIQYYNGEERAKGNILERFSAQQFPDLHSELNLSSLELGDSALYFCASTVGPIQGTEAFFGQGTRLTVV.

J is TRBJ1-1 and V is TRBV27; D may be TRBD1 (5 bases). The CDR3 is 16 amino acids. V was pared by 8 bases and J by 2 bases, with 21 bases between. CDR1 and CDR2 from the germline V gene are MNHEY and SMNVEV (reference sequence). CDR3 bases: TGTGCCAGCCGAACCCGCGGAAGGGGAGACAACACTGAAGCTTTCTTT. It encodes CASRTRGRGDNTEAFF.

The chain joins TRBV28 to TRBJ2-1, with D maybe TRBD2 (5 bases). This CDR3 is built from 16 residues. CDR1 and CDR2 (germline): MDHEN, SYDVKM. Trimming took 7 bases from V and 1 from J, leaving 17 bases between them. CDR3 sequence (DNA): TGTGCCAGCACCCCCCTTGGAGGAAGGTCCTACAATGAGCAGTTCTTC. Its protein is CASTPLGGRSYNEQFF.

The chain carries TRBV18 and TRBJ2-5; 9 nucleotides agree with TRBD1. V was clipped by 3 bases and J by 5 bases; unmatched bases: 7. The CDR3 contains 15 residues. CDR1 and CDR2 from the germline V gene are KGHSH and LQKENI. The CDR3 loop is CASSPGQGVWETQYF. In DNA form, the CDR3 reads TGTGCCAGCTCACCGGGACAGGGAGTTTGGGAGACCCAGTACTTC.

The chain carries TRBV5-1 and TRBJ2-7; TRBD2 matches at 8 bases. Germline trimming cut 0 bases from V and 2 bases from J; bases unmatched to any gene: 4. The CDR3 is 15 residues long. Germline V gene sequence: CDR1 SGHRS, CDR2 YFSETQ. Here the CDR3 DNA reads TGCGCCAGCAGCTTGGGGGTAGCGGGACCCTACGAGCAGTACTTC. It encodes CASSLGVAGPYEQYF.

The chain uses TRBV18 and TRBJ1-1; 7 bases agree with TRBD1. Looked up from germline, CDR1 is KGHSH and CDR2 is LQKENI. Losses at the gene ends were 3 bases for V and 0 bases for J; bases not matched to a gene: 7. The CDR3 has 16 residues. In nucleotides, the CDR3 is TGTGCCAGCTCACCTGGGCTCGGGACAGTGAACACTGAAGCTTTCTTT. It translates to CASSPGLGTVNTEAFF.

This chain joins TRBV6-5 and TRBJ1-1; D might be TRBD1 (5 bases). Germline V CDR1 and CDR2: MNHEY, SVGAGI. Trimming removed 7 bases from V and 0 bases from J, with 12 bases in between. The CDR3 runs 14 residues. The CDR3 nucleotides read TGTGCCAGCAACAGCGGGACGGTGAACACTGAAGCTTTCTTT. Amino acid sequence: CASNSGTVNTEAFF.

CDR3 bases: TGTGCCAGCTCGACGACCTTGAACACTGAAGCTTTCTTT. Translating gives CASSTTLNTEAFF. The V call is TRBV19, the J call TRBJ1-1; no firm D call. Germline values: CDR1 LNHDA, CDR2 SQIVND (reference sequence). V gave up 9 bases and J gave up 0 bases, with 11 bases separating them. The CDR3 spans 13 residues.

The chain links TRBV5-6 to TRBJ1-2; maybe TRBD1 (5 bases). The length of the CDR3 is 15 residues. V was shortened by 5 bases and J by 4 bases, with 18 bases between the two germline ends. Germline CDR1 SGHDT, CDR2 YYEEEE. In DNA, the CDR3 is TGTGCCAGCAGTCCGGCCCTTAGGGACGGCTATGGCTACACCTTC. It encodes CASSPALRDGYGYTF.